These 21 T cell receptor beta chains share one sample of origin, sequenced in a study of CXCR3-negative and CXCR3-positive naive CD8 T cells. These TCRs' antigens remain unknown. Findings and caveats of the study: CXCR3-positive naive cells carried more hydrophobic TRB CDR3s than CXCR3-negative ones.

5' RACE with UMI labels generated the TRB cDNA libraries. TCRdb re-called the 5' RACE reads; every CDR3 protein appears as one record, without DNA. This sample's table reports tens of thousands of distinct CDR3 sequences. The sequencing sample was made of naive CXCR3+ CD8+ T cells from blood. Subset indicated: CD45RO-CCR7+CD27+CD95- naive CD8+ T cells expressing CXCR3 (TNR3+). The receptors shown here come from a human donor in good health. Some clones in this sample may be carry-over from other donors' samples.

V gene TRBV5-1 combines with J gene TRBJ2-7; the D gene TCRdb calls, TRBD1, cannot be checked with no DNA. The V gene's germline CDR1 is SGHRS and CDR2 YFSETQ. The CDR3 spans 15 residues. CDR3 amino acids: CASSFRDGSSYEQYF.

The chain has TRBV18 and TRBJ2-2. This CDR3 region has 13 residues. Germline CDR1 and CDR2: KGHSH and LQKENI. CDR3 residues: CASSPQNTGELFF.

This sequence joins TRBV6-2 or TRBV6-3 and TRBJ2-7; TCRdb's D gene call, TRBD2, goes unchecked for lack of DNA. CDR1 is MNHEY and CDR2 is SVGEGT in the germline V gene. This CDR3 spans 15 amino acids. CDR3 residues: CASSYSGAHSYEQYF.

The V and J genes are TRBV5-1 and TRBJ2-1; TCRdb designates TRBD2, a call that cannot be tested without DNA. CDR1 SGHRS and CDR2 YFSETQ come from the germline V gene. The CDR3 runs 17 residues. The CDR3 spells CASSLSRDLGSYNEQFF. Looking up the rest from reference TRBV5-1 and TRBJ2-1 gives the full variable domain: KAGVTQTPRYLIKTRGQQVTLSCSPISGHRSVSWYQQTPGQGLQFLFEYFSETQRNKGNFPGRFSGRQFSNSRSEMNVSTLELGDSALYLCASSLSRDLGSYNEQFFGPGTRLTVL.

This rearrangement joins TRBV11-3 to TRBJ2-3; the D call of TRBD1 rests on TCRdb alone, since no DNA is present to check it. In germline, CDR1 is SGHNT, CDR2 YENEEA. The CDR3 loop spans 14 amino acids. Here the CDR3 reads CASSFLGTADTQYF.

The V gene is TRBV28, the J gene TRBJ1-5; TCRdb calls TRBD1, which cannot be checked without DNA. CDR3 size: 13 residues. Germline V CDR1 and CDR2: MDHEN, SYDVKM. The CDR3 loop reads CASSEQGGGPQHF.

V gene TRBV27 combines with J gene TRBJ1-1; TCRdb returns TRBD1, unconfirmable since there is no DNA. This CDR3 is built from 14 residues. Germline CDR1 and CDR2: MNHEY and SMNVEV (reference sequence). The CDR3 sequence is CASSIQGYLPEAFF.

The V and J genes are TRBV12-3 or TRBV12-4 and TRBJ2-1; the D gene TCRdb calls, TRBD1, cannot be checked with no DNA. CDR3 length equals 12 residues. The CDR3 sequence is CASSMTDSEQFF.

J is TRBJ2-7 and V is TRBV9; TCRdb's assignment of TRBD1 cannot be checked, as there is no DNA. Looked up from germline, CDR1 is SGDLS and CDR2 is YYNGEE. The CDR3 is 13 amino acids. The CDR3 reads CASSVDSPYEQYF.

The genes are TRBV12-3 or TRBV12-4 and TRBJ2-5; the TRBD1 assignment by TCRdb is unverifiable without DNA. This CDR3 is 13 amino acids long. The CDR3: CASVGHIQETQYF.

The chain uses TRBV6-5 and TRBJ2-1; the D call of TRBD2 rests on TCRdb alone, since no DNA is present to check it. The germline CDR1 and CDR2 sequences are MNHEY and SVGAGI. The CDR3 extends over 15 amino acids. The CDR3 reads CASGLAGGNYNEQFF.

The rearrangement uses TRBV24-1 and TRBJ2-1; lacking DNA, the TRBD2 call made by TCRdb goes unchecked. Germline V lookup: CDR1 KGHDR, CDR2 SFDVKD. This CDR3 comprises 14 residues. The CDR3 sequence is CATSDPTSSHEQFF.

This chain connects TRBV6-5 to TRBJ2-7; with no DNA, the TCRdb D assignment of TRBD1 cannot be verified. This CDR3 region has 14 residues. The germline CDR1 and CDR2 sequences are MNHEY and SVGAGI. The CDR3 loop is CASSYSPTGYEQYF.

CDR3 residues: CASSLTSAVGELFF. The chain uses TRBV7-9 and TRBJ2-2. There are 14 residues in the CDR3. CDR1 and CDR2 from the germline V gene are SEHNR and FQNEAQ (reference sequence).

The V call is TRBV7-2, the J call TRBJ2-1; no DNA is available, so the TRBD1 call from TCRdb remains unchecked. This CDR3 spans 15 amino acids. Germline lookup yields CDR1 SGHTA and CDR2 FQGNSA. CDR3 sequence reads: CASSFTGGGYNEQFF. The full variable domain, completed using reference TRBV7-2 and TRBJ2-1, is GAGVSQSPSNKVTEKGKDVELRCDPISGHTALYWYRQSLGQGLEFLIYFQGNSAPDKSGLPSDRFSAERTGGSVSTLTIQRTQQEDSAVYLCASSFTGGGYNEQFFGPGTRLTVL.

The rearrangement uses TRBV29-1 and TRBJ2-7. CDR1 SQVTM and CDR2 ANQGSEA come from the germline V gene. This CDR3 has 12 residues. The CDR3 sequence: CSAMDGSYEQYF.

This chain uses TRBV12-3 or TRBV12-4 with TRBJ2-3; the D call of TRBD2 rests on TCRdb alone, since no DNA is present to check it. The CDR3 is 17 residues long. The chain's CDR3 is CASSFQLAGGSTDTQYF.

V is TRBV5-1 and J is TRBJ2-7; the TRBD2 assignment by TCRdb is unverifiable without DNA. Germline V gene data show CDR1 as SGHRS and CDR2 as YFSETQ. The CDR3 has 15 residues. CDR3 protein: CASSLASGTLAEQYF.

This clonotype counts as medium-sized by frequency. J is TRBJ2-1 and V is TRBV28. This CDR3 is built from 11 residues. CDR1 and CDR2 (germline): MDHEN, SYDVKM. The CDR3 sequence is CASSPSNEQFF.

V is TRBV6-2 or TRBV6-3 and J is TRBJ1-5; the D call of TRBD1 rests on TCRdb alone, since no DNA is present to check it. Germline values: CDR1 MNHEY, CDR2 SVGEGT. The CDR3 has 14 residues. This CDR3 is CASSYQGPNQPQHF.

The chain couples TRBV20-1 to TRBJ1-2; TCRdb's D call, TRBD1, is unchecked because there is no DNA. CDR3 size: 14 residues. Per the germline V gene, CDR1 is DFQATT and CDR2 is SNEGSKA (reference sequence). Here the CDR3 reads CSASGAGKDYGYTF.